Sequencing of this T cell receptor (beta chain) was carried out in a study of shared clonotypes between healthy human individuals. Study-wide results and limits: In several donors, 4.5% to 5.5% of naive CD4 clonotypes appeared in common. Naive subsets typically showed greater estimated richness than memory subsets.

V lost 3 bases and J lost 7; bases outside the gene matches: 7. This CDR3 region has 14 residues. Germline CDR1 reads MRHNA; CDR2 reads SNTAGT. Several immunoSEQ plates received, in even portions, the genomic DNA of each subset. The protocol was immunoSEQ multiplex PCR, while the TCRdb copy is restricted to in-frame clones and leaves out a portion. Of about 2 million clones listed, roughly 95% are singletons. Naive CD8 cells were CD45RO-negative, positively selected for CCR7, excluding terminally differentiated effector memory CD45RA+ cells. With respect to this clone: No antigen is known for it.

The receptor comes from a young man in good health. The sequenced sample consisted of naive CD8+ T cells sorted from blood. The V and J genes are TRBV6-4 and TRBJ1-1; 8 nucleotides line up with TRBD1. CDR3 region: CASSETGGQGEAFF. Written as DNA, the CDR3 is TGTGCCAGCAGTGAAACAGGGGGTCAAGGTGAAGCTTTCTTT.